This TCR beta chain was captured by sequencing in a study of T cell responses to AZD1222 COVID-19 vaccine. Study-wide findings and caveats: Donors were mostly white British, more females; clonal diversity possibly underestimated. Reportedly, nearly half of unique spike TCRs recognized epitopes outside B.1.351/B.1.1.7 mutations.

Assay used: immunoSEQ multiplex PCR; TCRdb lists only in-frame clones, some missing. The sample lists some 180,000 clones, more than 90% occurring once. A word on this clone: As yet, its antigen is unknown.

The CDR3 is 18 amino acids. Germline loops: CDR1 LGHDT, CDR2 YNNKEL (reference sequence). The V end was cut by 4 bases, the J end by 2 bases, with 18 bases between. V gene TRBV3-1 (or the pseudogene TRBV3-2) combines with J gene TRBJ1-6; D unresolved. This specimen consisted of peripheral blood, obtained on day 0 of AZD1222 vaccination. The origin of this receptor is an adult in good health. CDR3 protein: CASSPQPGSRAYNSPLHF. The CDR3 DNA reads as TGTGCCAGCAGCCCCCAACCCGGCTCTAGGGCCTATAATTCACCCCTCCACTTT.